The 5 T cell receptor beta chains below all came from one sample that was sequenced in a study of blood T cells in healthy people across ages (dated by TCRdb to the mid-2010s). Library preparation was by 5' RACE. The listed sequencing device is Illumina HiSeq 2500. A second about 7 to 12 cycle PCR used a sample-barcoded 5' primer and a J-beta primer mix. The public sequencing data were trimmed at Q25 with fastp and processed into clonotypes with MiXCR by TCRdb, which kept only in-frame beta chains. When rows share a CDR3 protein, they turn into one entry using the most common DNA and genes. This sample is represented by approximately 1.5 million distinct CDR3 sequences; about 42% of them were singletons. Around 4% of the sample is taken by the ten largest. Sequencing was done on a sample of blood. These receptor sequences come from a woman in her late teens or twenties in good health.

This clonotype has only a few counts. This rearrangement joins TRBV6-2 or TRBV6-3 to TRBJ2-7, with D possibly matching TRBD2 (6 bases). Germline CDR1 is MNHEY and CDR2 is SVGEGT. Trimming shortened V by 6 bases and J by 0 bases, and 18 bases separated the two germline ends. The CDR3 has 16 amino acids. The CDR3: CASSSPGGLSSYEQYF. CDR3 in DNA: TGTGCCAGCAGCTCCCCTGGAGGGCTTTCCTCCTACGAGCAGTACTTC.

CDR3 protein: CSVVTGGANQPQHF. DNA for the CDR3: TGCAGCGTAGTGACAGGGGGTGCCAATCAGCCCCAGCATTTT. The chain links TRBV29-1 to TRBJ1-5; TRBD1 aligns across 9 bases. J was trimmed by 3 bases and V by 6 bases; bases with no gene match: 6. The CDR3 consists of 14 residues. The V gene's germline CDR1 is SQVTM and CDR2 ANQGSEA.

This clonotype has only a few counts. The chain uses TRBV4-1 and TRBJ2-3, with 9 bases that match TRBD2. The CDR3 length is 16 residues. Germline V gene sequence: CDR1 MGHRA, CDR2 YSYEKL. The ends lost 1 base at V and 5 bases at J; junction bases unmatched: 7. The CDR3 bases are TGCGCCAGCAGCCAAGTCGGCGGGGGGGCCCTAGATACGCAGTATTTT. Its protein product is CASSQVGGGALDTQYF.

CDR3 bases: TGCAGTGCTCTGGAGAACACTGAAGCTTTCTTT. This codes for CSALENTEAFF. The V and J genes are TRBV20-1 and TRBJ1-1; D gene unclear. Trimming removed 5 bases at V and 1 base at J, with 5 bases between. In germline, CDR1 is DFQATT, CDR2 SNEGSKA (reference sequence). The CDR3 is 11 amino acids.

This clonotype was seen only a few times. The chain is built from TRBV9 and TRBJ2-7; no definite D call. Per germline, CDR1 SGDLS and CDR2 YYNGEE. The germline V and J ends were trimmed by 0 bases and 3 bases, with 10 bases remaining between them. The CDR3 sequence is 14 residues long. The CDR3 nucleotides are TGTGCCAGCAGCGTAGGGGCAAGTGGCTACGAGCAGTACTTC. Translated, it gives CASSVGASGYEQYF.